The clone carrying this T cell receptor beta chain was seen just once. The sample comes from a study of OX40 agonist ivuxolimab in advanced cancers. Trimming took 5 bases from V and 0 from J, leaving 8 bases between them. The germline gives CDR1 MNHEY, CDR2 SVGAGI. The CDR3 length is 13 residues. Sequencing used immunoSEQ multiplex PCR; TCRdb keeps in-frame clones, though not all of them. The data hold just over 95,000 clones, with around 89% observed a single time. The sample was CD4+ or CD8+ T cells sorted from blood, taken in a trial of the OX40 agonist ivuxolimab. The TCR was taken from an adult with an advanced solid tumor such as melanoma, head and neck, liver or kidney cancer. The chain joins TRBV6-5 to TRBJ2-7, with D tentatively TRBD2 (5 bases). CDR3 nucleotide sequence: TGTGCCAGCAGTACGGGGAGCTCCTACGAGCAGTACTTC. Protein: CASSTGSSYEQYF.